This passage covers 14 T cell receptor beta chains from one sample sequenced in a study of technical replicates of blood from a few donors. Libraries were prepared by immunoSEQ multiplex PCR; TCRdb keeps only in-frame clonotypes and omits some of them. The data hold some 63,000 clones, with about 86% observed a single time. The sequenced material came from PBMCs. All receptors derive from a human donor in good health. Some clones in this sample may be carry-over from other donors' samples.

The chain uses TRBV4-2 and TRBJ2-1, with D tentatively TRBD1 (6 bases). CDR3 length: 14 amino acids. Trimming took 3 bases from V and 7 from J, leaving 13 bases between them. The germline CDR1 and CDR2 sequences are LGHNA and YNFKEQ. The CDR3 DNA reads TGTGCCAGCAGCCAGTGGACAGTGAGGAATGAGCAGTTCTTC. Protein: CASSQWTVRNEQFF.

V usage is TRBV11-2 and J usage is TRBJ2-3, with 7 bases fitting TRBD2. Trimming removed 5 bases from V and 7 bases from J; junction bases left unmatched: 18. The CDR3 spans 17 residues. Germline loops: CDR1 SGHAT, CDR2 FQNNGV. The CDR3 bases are TGTGCCAGCAGCCCTGGGGCTAGCGGCCTCAACGGGAATACGCAGTATTTT. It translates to CASSPGASGLNGNTQYF.

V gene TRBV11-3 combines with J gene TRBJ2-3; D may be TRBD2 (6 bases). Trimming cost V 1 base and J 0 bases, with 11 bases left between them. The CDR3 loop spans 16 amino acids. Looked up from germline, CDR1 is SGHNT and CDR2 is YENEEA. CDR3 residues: CASSLGVSGSTDTQYF. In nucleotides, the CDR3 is TGTGCCAGCAGCTTAGGGGTTAGCGGTAGCACAGATACGCAGTATTTT. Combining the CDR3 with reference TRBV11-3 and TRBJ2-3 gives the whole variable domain EAGVVQSPRYKIIEKKQPVAFWCNPISGHNTLYWYLQNLGQGPELLIRYENEEAVDDSQLPKDRFSAERLKGVDSTLKIQPAELGDSAVYLCASSLGVSGSTDTQYFGPGTRLTVL.

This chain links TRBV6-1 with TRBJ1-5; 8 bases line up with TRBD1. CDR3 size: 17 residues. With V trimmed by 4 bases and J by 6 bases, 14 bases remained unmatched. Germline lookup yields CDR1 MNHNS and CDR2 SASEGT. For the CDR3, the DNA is TGTGCCAGCAGTGGAATTAGCAGGGGGCTAAAGGGTCAGCCCCAGCATTTT. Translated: CASSGISRGLKGQPQHF.

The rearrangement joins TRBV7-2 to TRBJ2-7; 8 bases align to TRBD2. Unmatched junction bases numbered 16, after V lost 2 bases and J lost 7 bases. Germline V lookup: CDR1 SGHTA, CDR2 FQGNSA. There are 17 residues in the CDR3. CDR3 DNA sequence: TGTGCCAGCAGCTTAAGCGGGGTGGGCGGGGGGTCGAAAGAGCAGTACTTC. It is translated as CASSLSGVGGGSKEQYF. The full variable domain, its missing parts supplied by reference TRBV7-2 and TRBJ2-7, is GAGVSQSPSNKVTEKGKDVELRCDPISGHTALYWYRQSLGQGLEFLIYFQGNSAPDKSGLPSDRFSAERTGGSVSTLTIQRTQQEDSAVYLCASSLSGVGGGSKEQYFGPGTRLTVT.

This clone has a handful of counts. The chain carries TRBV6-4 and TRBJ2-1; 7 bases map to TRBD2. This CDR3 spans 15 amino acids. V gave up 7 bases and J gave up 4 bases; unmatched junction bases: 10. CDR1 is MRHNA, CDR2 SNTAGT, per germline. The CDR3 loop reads CASIRGLADYNEQFF. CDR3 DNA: TGTGCCAGCATTCGTGGGCTAGCGGATTACAATGAGCAGTTCTTC.

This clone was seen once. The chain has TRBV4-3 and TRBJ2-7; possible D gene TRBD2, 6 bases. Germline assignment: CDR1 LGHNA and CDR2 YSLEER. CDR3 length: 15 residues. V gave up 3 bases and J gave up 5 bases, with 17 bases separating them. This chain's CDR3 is CASSHNTGGWDEQYF. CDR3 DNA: TGCGCCAGCAGCCATAATACCGGGGGTTGGGACGAGCAGTACTTC.

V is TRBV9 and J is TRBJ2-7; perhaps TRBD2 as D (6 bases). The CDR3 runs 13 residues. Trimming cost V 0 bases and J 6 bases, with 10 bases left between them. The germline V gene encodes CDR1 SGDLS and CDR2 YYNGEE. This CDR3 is CASSVDRDSEQYF. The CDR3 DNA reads TGTGCCAGCAGCGTAGATCGGGACTCCGAGCAGTACTTC.

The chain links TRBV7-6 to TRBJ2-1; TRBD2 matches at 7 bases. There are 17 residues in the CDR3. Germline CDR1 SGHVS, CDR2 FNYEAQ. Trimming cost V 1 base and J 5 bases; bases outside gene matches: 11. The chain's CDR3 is CASSLGEGGLGHNEQFF. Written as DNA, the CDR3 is TGTGCCAGCAGCTTAGGGGAAGGCGGACTAGGACACAATGAGCAGTTCTTC.

The CDR3 protein is CASSPSALVLYF. Here the CDR3 DNA reads TGTGCCAGCAGCCCCAGTGCCCTAGTGTTGTATTTT. The chain couples TRBV7-2 to TRBJ2-3; no clear D. V was cut by 5 bases and J by 14 bases, with 17 bases left in between. The germline CDR1 and CDR2 sequences are SGHTA and FQGNSA. The CDR3 is 12 amino acids. The full variable domain, its missing parts supplied by reference TRBV7-2 and TRBJ2-3, is GAGVSQSPSNKVTEKGKDVELRCDPISGHTALYWYRQSLGQGLEFLIYFQGNSAPDKSGLPSDRFSAERTGGSVSTLTIQRTQQEDSAVYLCASSPSALVLYFGPGTRLTVL.

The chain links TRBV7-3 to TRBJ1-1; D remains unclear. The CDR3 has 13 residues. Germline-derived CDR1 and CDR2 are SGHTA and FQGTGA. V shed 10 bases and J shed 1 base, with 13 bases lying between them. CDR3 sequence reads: CATSMAANTEAFF. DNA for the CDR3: TGTGCCACCTCGATGGCTGCGAACACTGAAGCTTTCTTT.

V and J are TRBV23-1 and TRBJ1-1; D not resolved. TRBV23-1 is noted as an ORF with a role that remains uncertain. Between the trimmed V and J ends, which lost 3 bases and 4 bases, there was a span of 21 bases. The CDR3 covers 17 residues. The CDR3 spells CASSHSKEQSRSTEAFF. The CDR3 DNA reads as TGCGCCAGCAGTCATTCGAAGGAACAGTCTCGTTCCACTGAAGCTTTCTTT.

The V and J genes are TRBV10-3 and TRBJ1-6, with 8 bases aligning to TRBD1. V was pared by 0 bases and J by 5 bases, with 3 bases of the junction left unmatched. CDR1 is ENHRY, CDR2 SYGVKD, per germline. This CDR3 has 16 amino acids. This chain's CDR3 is CAISESAGGNNSPLHF. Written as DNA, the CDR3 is TGTGCCATCAGTGAGTCGGCAGGGGGCAATAATTCACCCCTCCACTTT.

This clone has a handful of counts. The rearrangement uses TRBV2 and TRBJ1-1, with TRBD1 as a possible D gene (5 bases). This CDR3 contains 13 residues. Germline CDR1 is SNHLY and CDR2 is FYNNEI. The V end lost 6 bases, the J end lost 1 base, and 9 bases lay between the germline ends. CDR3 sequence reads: CASRVRGNTEAFF. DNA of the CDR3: TGTGCCAGCAGGGTAAGGGGGAACACTGAAGCTTTCTTT.